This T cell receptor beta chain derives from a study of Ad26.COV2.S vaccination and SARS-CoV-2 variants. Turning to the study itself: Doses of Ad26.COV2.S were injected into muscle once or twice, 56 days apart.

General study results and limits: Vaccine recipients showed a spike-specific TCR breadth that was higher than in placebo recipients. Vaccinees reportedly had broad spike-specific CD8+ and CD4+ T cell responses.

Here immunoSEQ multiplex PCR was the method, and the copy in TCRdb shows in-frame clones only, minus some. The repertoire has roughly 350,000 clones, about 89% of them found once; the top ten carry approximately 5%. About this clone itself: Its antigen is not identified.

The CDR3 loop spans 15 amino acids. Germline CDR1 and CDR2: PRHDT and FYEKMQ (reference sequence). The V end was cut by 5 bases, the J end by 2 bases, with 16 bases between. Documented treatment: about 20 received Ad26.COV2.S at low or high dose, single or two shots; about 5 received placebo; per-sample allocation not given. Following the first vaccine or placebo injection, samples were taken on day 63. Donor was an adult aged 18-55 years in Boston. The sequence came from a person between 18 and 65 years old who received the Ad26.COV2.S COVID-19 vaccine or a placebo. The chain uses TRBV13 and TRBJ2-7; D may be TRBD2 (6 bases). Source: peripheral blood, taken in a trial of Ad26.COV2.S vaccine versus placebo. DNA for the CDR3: TGTGCCAGCAGCGGCGGGGATACTTGGACCTACGAGCAGTACTTC. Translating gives CASSGGDTWTYEQYF. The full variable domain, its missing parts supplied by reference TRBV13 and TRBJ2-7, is AAGVIQSPRHLIKEKRETATLKCYPIPRHDTVYWYQQGPGQDPQFLISFYEKMQSDKGSIPDRFSAQQFSDYHSELNMSSLELGDSALYFCASSGGDTWTYEQYFGPGTRLTVT.